This T cell receptor (beta chain) was sequenced during a study of OX40 agonist ivuxolimab in advanced cancers. Study as a whole: Six ivuxolimab dose levels, 0.01 to 10 mg/kg, were given intravenously every 2 weeks.

The table came from immunoSEQ multiplex PCR; TCRdb's copy has only in-frame clones and leaves some out. The table lists around 67,000 clones, roughly 80% of them singletons, with more than 1% in the top ten. As regards this clone: Its cognate antigen is unknown.

Whole-study findings and limits: At 0.1 to 3.0 mg/kg and by week 6, CD4+ and CD8+ T cells in the blood had expanded clonally.

This TCR derives from an adult with an advanced solid tumor such as melanoma, head and neck, liver or kidney cancer. The material sequenced was CD4+ or CD8+ T cells sorted from blood, taken in a trial of the OX40 agonist ivuxolimab.

The CDR3 sequence is CASRKGQYYEQYF. In DNA, the CDR3 is TGTGCCAGCAGGAAAGGGCAGTACTACGAGCAGTACTTC. This chain links TRBV6-5 with TRBJ2-7; D ambiguous. Germline loops: CDR1 MNHEY, CDR2 SVGAGI. Trimming removed 6 bases from V and 3 bases from J, with 12 bases in between. The CDR3 length is 13 residues.